This section outlines one TCR beta chain sequence together with its context. This receptor's antigen is unknown. There are no base qualities to consult, and no much larger clone falls within one base. The junction carries 11 bases between V and J, which are trimmed by 0 bases and 5 bases respectively. From the germline V gene, CDR1 is SGHTA and CDR2 is FQGTGA. The CDR3 starts with the cysteine, ends with the phenylalanine, and has 15 residues. The DNA shown is the 45-base CDR3, in frame from base 1. The entry originates in a study of T cell responses to AZD1222 COVID-19 vaccine (dated by TCRdb to about 2021). Study-level background: A total of around 240 trial participants underwent TCR sequencing, of whom more than 200 had received two doses of AZD1222 and around 25 had received two doses of the MenACWY control vaccine. Trial participants were enrolled by age into 18-55, 56-69 and 70-plus year subgroups, with about 150, 28 and 57 TCR-sequenced participants respectively. Study-wide conclusions, independent of this receptor: No day 14 peak-response samples were available, so repertoires were characterized only after the peak T cell response. Nearly half of unique spike-specific TCRs reportedly recognized epitopes outside regions mutated in the B.1.351 and B.1.1.7 variants. CD4 TCRs associated with the vaccine covered the entire spike protein, and the dominant responses were in regions 160-218 and 743-854. Participants were mostly white British, with more females than males. The authors suggested clonal diversity may have been underestimated. The 56-69-year group was small, and its depth increase did not reach significance, likely because of low power. Conclusions about previously exposed vaccinees are limited, since just 5 to 7 AZD1222 recipients were seropositive for SARS-CoV-2 at baseline. Spike-specific TCR breadth and depth rose significantly after two AZD1222 doses compared with day 0 and with MenACWY recipients.

Interpreted using the paper, the time point label stands for: sample from adult after SARS-CoV-2 infection, after symptom onset. A couple of convalescent COVID-19 patients, sampled after symptom onset from adults with prior SARS-CoV-2 infection, were also TCR-sequenced for comparison. The CDR3 regions of human TCRbeta chains were analyzed by immunosequencing. The authors' analysis ran thus. TCRs in the repertoires were matched against a reference library of SARS-CoV-2-specific TCRs that had been generated with the MIRA antigen-specificity platform. Breadth meant the fraction of unique TCRs that were SARS-CoV-2-associated, whereas depth meant the fraction of total T cells that were SARS-CoV-2-associated. Using the MIRA data, each spike-specific TCR was assigned both to the spike region to which the TCR was reactive and to a CD4 or CD8 class. Log10-transformed breadth and depth values were compared by one-way ANOVA with Sidak's multiple comparisons tests. The table was pulled from immuneACCESS by TCRdb, which kept in-frame rearrangements only. Such tables lose some clones; where checked, under half of the loss comes from unresolved V genes, and the rest has no known cause. V and J calls and clone size are as listed in that table; D and trimming were resolved from the DNA. The sample contains some 150,000 clones, less than 90% of them found a single time. The ten most abundant clones make up approximately 7% of the sample.

The V gene is TRBV7-3 and the J gene is TRBJ2-1; TRBD1 is a weak D gene call, 5 bases matching. The input for sequencing was peripheral blood, taken after recovery from COVID-19. This TCR derives from an adult who had recovered from COVID-19. In nucleotides, the sequence is TGTGCCAGCAGCTTAACGGCAGGGTCGGACAATGAGCAGTTCTTC. It encodes CASSLTAGSDNEQFF.